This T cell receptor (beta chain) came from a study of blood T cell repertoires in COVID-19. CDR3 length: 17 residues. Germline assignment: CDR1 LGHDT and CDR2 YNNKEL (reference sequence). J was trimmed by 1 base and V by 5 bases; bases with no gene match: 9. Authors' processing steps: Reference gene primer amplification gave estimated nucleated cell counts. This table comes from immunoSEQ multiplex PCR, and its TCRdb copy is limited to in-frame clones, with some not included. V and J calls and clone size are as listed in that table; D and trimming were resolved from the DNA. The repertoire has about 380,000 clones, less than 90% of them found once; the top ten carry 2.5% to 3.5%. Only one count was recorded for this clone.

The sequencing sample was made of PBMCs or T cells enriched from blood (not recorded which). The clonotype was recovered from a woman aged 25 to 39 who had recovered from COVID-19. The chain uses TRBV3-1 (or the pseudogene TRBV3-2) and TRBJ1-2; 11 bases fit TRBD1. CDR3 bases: TGTGCCAGCAGCAGAAGGACAGGGGGCGTTAGTAACTATGGCTACACCTTC. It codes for CASSRRTGGVSNYGYTF.